This TCR beta chain was identified in a study of tumor-infiltrating lymphocytes in primary liver carcinoma. As regards this clonotype: As the CDR3 is not closed by the conserved phenylalanine or tryptophan, this likely results from a read error.

With a constant-region primer, TCR beta cDNA was made from 450 to 500 ng of total RNA. Libraries covering TCR beta were generated through three nested multiplex PCR rounds (using a slightly modified ARM-PCR). Investigators reported that the first two PCR rounds, at roughly 10 cycles each, used TRBV1-TRBV30 forward primers with a C-beta reverse primer. TCRdb ran MiXCR on the multiplex PCR reads and lists one entry per CDR3 protein. The sample gives about 330,000 distinct CDR3 sequences, approximately 64% of which show up once; under 8% is in the top ten. The CDR3 sequence is 19 residues long. V was clipped by 0 bases and J by 1 base, with 21 bases between them. Germline CDR1 and CDR2: SEHNR and FQNEAQ (reference sequence). Unsorted whole blood yielded the blood RNA, and germline DNA was also extracted.

The rearrangement uses TRBV7-9 and TRBJ1-2; D may be TRBD1 (5 bases). This receptor was taken from a man aged 40-50 years with primary liver carcinoma and hepatitis B virus infection. The sequencing input was peripheral blood. This CDR3 reads CASSLAWVGRTDRNYGYTL. Here the CDR3 DNA reads TGTGCCAGCAGCTTAGCGTGGGTGGGACGGACCGATCGTAACTATGGCTACACCTTA.